The rows below give T cell receptor beta chains drawn from one sample of a study of cytomegalovirus exposure and HLA in healthy donors. This table comes from immunoSEQ multiplex PCR, and its TCRdb copy is limited to in-frame clones, with some not included. This table holds tens of thousands of clones. Specimen: PBMCs. These receptors all stem from a female donor in good health and CMV-seronegative. The CDR3 runs from the conserved cysteine through the conserved F or W. The D gene is left open where the match is weak.

D gene: NA
J gene: TRBJ2-7
V gene: TRBV10-1
CDR3 DNA: TGCGCCAGCAGTGAGCCGCTCGCGGAGCAGTACTTC
CDR3 protein: CASSEPLAEQYF

D gene: TRBD1
J gene: TRBJ1-2
V gene: TRBV27
CDR3 DNA: TGTGCCAGCAGATCCGGACAGGGGGCTTGGGGCTACACCTTC
CDR3 protein: CASRSGQGAWGYTF

D gene: TRBD1
J gene: TRBJ1-4
V gene: TRBV28
CDR3 DNA: TGTGCCAGCAGTCTTAGGGGAGGGACAGGACTGGAAAAACTGTTTTTT
CDR3 protein: CASSLRGGTGLEKLFF

D gene: NA
J gene: TRBJ1-6
V gene: TRBV19
CDR3 DNA: TGTGCCAGTAGGCTAATTTCACCCCTCCACTTT
CDR3 protein: CASRLISPLHF

D gene: NA
J gene: TRBJ1-5
V gene: TRBV6-1
CDR3 DNA: TGTGCCACCACCGCGGGAGGATATAGCAATCAGCCCCAGCATTTT
CDR3 protein: CATTAGGYSNQPQHF

D gene: TRBD1
J gene: TRBJ1-2
V gene: TRBV11-2
CDR3 DNA: TGTGCCAGCAGCTTGACTATAGCAGGGGGAAATGGCTACACCTTC
CDR3 protein: CASSLTIAGGNGYTF

D gene: NA
J gene: TRBJ2-5
V gene: TRBV6-5
CDR3 DNA: TGTGCCAGCAGTTACGGGGGGGACACGACCCGAGAGACCCAGTACTTC
CDR3 protein: CASSYGGDTTRETQYF

D gene: NA
J gene: TRBJ1-4
V gene: TRBV28
CDR3 DNA: TGTGCCAGCAGTTTATATCTTAGGGCGGCGCAGTTGCGGAGGAATGAAAAACTGTTTTTT
CDR3 protein: CASSLYLRAAQLRRNEKLFF

D gene: NA
J gene: TRBJ2-2
V gene: TRBV9
CDR3 DNA: TGTGCCAGCAGCGTAGGGGCGGGGCTGGTCACCGGGGAGCTGTTTTTT
CDR3 protein: CASSVGAGLVTGELFF

D gene: TRBD2
J gene: TRBJ2-2
V gene: TRBV7-8
CDR3 DNA: TGTGCCAGCAGCGCCCTAGCGGGGTCGGTCACCGGGGAGCTGTTTTTT
CDR3 protein: CASSALAGSVTGELFF

D gene: NA
J gene: TRBJ1-1
V gene: TRBV4-1
CDR3 DNA: TGCGCCAGCAGCCAAGAGGGGGCGGCCTTGAACACTGAAGCTTTCTTT
CDR3 protein: CASSQEGAALNTEAFF

D gene: TRBD1
J gene: TRBJ2-7
V gene: TRBV18
CDR3 DNA: TGTGCCAGCTCCCAACCGGGACAGGGGGTCTACGAGCAGTACTTC
CDR3 protein: CASSQPGQGVYEQYF

D gene: TRBD2
J gene: TRBJ2-1
V gene: TRBV7-2
CDR3 DNA: TGTGCCAGCAGCTTAGCGGGACTAGCGTTTGAGCAGTTCTTC
CDR3 protein: CASSLAGLAFEQFF

D gene: TRBD1
J gene: TRBJ1-4
V gene: TRBV28
CDR3 DNA: TGTGCCAGCAGCCTAATTTTAGTAGGACAGGGTGATGAAAAACTGTTTTTT
CDR3 protein: CASSLILVGQGDEKLFF

D gene: TRBD1
J gene: TRBJ2-1
V gene: TRBV11-1
CDR3 DNA: TGTGCCAGCAGCGCCGACAGGGAAGAGCCGTTCTTC
CDR3 protein: CASSADREEPFF

D gene: TRBD1
J gene: TRBJ2-7
V gene: TRBV18
CDR3 DNA: TGTGCCAGCTCACCTGGGACAGCTTCCTACGAGCAGTACTTC
CDR3 protein: CASSPGTASYEQYF

D gene: TRBD2
J gene: TRBJ2-1
V gene: TRBV7-2
CDR3 DNA: TGTGCCAGCAGCCCCCGGGGGGGGTCTATTTCTAATGAGCAGTTCTTC
CDR3 protein: CASSPRGGSISNEQFF

D gene: NA
J gene: TRBJ1-3
V gene: TRBV10-2
CDR3 DNA: TGCGCCCCCGGAAAAGGTACGGTACAGGACACCATATATTTT
CDR3 protein: CAPGKGTVQDTIYF

D gene: NA
J gene: TRBJ2-7
V gene: TRBV6-5
CDR3 DNA: TGTGCCAGCAGTTACCTAGGGGCCAGAACCTACGAGCAGTACTTC
CDR3 protein: CASSYLGARTYEQYF

D gene: TRBD2
J gene: TRBJ2-3
V gene: TRBV6-4
CDR3 DNA: TGTGCCAGCAGTCATGGTACGGGGACTAGCGGGGGGCTTAGCACAGATACGCAGTATTTT
CDR3 protein: CASSHGTGTSGGLSTDTQYF

D gene: NA
J gene: TRBJ2-4
V gene: TRBV4-1
CDR3 DNA: TGCGCCAGCAGCCAAGAACCGGGGAATTTAGCCAAAAACATTCAGTACTTC
CDR3 protein: CASSQEPGNLAKNIQYF

D gene: NA
J gene: TRBJ1-4
V gene: TRBV18
CDR3 DNA: TGTGCCAGCACGCGGGACGGAGCAACTAATGAAAAACTGTTTTTT
CDR3 protein: CASTRDGATNEKLFF

D gene: TRBD2
J gene: TRBJ2-1
V gene: TRBV10-1
CDR3 DNA: TGCGCCAGCAGCGGACTAGCGCGTCCACATGAGCAGTTCTTC
CDR3 protein: CASSGLARPHEQFF

D gene: NA
J gene: TRBJ2-1
V gene: TRBV9
CDR3 DNA: TGTGCCAGCTCGAGGGTCTACAATGAGCAGTTCTTC
CDR3 protein: CASSRVYNEQFF

D gene: NA
J gene: TRBJ1-4
V gene: TRBV11-3
CDR3 DNA: TGTGCCAGCAGTTCCTACGGGGGAGGTTCTGAAAAACTGTTTTTT
CDR3 protein: CASSSYGGGSEKLFF

D gene: TRBD1
J gene: TRBJ2-5
V gene: TRBV9
CDR3 DNA: TGTGCCAGCAGCGTATCAGGGGGCTCAGCATGGGAGACCCAGTACTTC
CDR3 protein: CASSVSGGSAWETQYF

D gene: TRBD2
J gene: TRBJ2-7
V gene: TRBV7-9
CDR3 DNA: TGTGCCAGCAGGGTGGGAGGGTACGAGCAGTACTTC
CDR3 protein: CASRVGGYEQYF

D gene: TRBD2
J gene: TRBJ2-7
V gene: TRBV7-8
CDR3 DNA: TGTGCCAGCAGCGGGAGGGACCGAAGGGAGCAGTACTTC
CDR3 protein: CASSGRDRREQYF

D gene: TRBD2
J gene: TRBJ2-1
V gene: TRBV10-3
CDR3 DNA: TGTGCCATCAGTGAGTCGATTAGCGGGGGGGCCAGCTCCTACAATGAGCAGTTCTTC
CDR3 protein: CAISESISGGASSYNEQFF

D gene: NA
J gene: TRBJ1-2
V gene: TRBV5-4
CDR3 DNA: TGTGCCAGCAGCCCGGCCAGAGTGTCGGGCTATGGCTACACCTTC
CDR3 protein: CASSPARVSGYGYTF

D gene: TRBD1
J gene: TRBJ1-6
V gene: TRBV7-2
CDR3 DNA: TGTGCCAGCAGCCCGGGACAGGGAAGATCACCCCTCCACTTT
CDR3 protein: CASSPGQGRSPLHF

D gene: NA
J gene: TRBJ1-6
V gene: TRBV7-9
CDR3 DNA: TGTGCCAGCAGATCTGTCGACAGAGAAAATTCACCCCTCCACTTT
CDR3 protein: CASRSVDRENSPLHF

D gene: NA
J gene: TRBJ2-7
V gene: TRBV27
CDR3 DNA: TGTGCCAGCAGTTTCAGTGACGGAGCCTACGAGCAGTACTTC
CDR3 protein: CASSFSDGAYEQYF

D gene: NA
J gene: TRBJ2-7
V gene: TRBV11-3
CDR3 DNA: TGTGCCAGCAGCCCCCCGGGGGATCGGTCCGAGCAGTACTTC
CDR3 protein: CASSPPGDRSEQYF

D gene: NA
J gene: TRBJ2-7
V gene: TRBV28
CDR3 DNA: TGTGCCAGCAGTCCCTTTGCAGGGACCTACGAGCAGTACTTC
CDR3 protein: CASSPFAGTYEQYF

D gene: TRBD2
J gene: TRBJ2-7
V gene: TRBV13
CDR3 DNA: TGTGCCAGCAGCTTGGGGGGGGAGCAGTACTTC
CDR3 protein: CASSLGGEQYF

D gene: TRBD1
J gene: TRBJ1-6
V gene: TRBV5-1
CDR3 DNA: TGCGCCAGCAGCATGGACAGGGGGTACGGTTCACCCCTCCACTTT
CDR3 protein: CASSMDRGYGSPLHF